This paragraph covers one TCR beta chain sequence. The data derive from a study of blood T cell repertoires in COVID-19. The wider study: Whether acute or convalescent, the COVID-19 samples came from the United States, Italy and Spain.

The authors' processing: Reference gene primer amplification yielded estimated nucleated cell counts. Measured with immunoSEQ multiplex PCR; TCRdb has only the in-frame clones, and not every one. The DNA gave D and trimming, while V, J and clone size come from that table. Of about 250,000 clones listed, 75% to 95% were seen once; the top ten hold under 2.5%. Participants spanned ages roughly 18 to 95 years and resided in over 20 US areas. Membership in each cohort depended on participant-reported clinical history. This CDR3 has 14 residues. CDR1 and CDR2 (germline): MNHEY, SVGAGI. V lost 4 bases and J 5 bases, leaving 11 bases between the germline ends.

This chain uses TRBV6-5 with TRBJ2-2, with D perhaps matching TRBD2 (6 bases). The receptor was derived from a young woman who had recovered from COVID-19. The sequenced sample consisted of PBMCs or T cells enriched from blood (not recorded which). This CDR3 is CASSSGVPTGELFF. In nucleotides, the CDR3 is TGTGCCAGCAGTTCGGGGGTACCGACCGGGGAGCTGTTTTTT.